The sequence of this T cell receptor beta chain was determined in a study of metastatic and nonmetastatic thyroid tumors. Study information: For malignant and benign thyroid patients, tumor or nodule tissue and blood were the sources whose repertoires were compared.

Of note for this clone: The antigen is undetermined.

The CDR3 is made up of 14 amino acids. The V end lost 3 bases, the J end lost 4 bases, and 12 bases lay between the germline ends. In the authors' workflow: A distant-metastasis classifier for papillary thyroid cancer was built using CDR3 differences across clinicopathological groups. TCRdb re-called clones from the PCR reads using MiXCR. The V and J calls and clone size are TCRdb's, not the authors'. The table lists about 5,000 clones, roughly 27% of them singletons. Broader study findings: It was reportedly found that TCR beta diversity was significantly higher in malignant thyroid tumors than in benign nodules, a difference seen in both blood and tumor samples.

No treatment of any kind had been given to any patient before thyroid surgery. Material: adjacent normal tissue. The chain links TRBV12-3 or TRBV12-4 to TRBJ2-5; D perhaps matches TRBD2 (6 bases). The receptor's source is a female donor with papillary thyroid cancer or a benign thyroid nodule (not recorded which). Some clones in this sample may be carry-over from other donors' samples. The CDR3 DNA is TGTGCCAGCAGTTTCGTCCCGGGAGCAGAGACCCAGTACTTC. This gives the protein CASSFVPGAETQYF.